Below are 25 T cell receptor beta chains sequenced from a single sample in a study of beta chain features in type 1 diabetes. Study outcomes and limitations: Patients with Type 1 diabetes showed moderately but significantly shorter TCRB CDR3s in all four CD4+ subsets.

These TCRs are of unknown antigen specificity. The whole isolated RNA underwent reverse transcription, so sequencing captured expressed TCRB transcripts. The protocol was immunoSEQ multiplex PCR, while the TCRdb copy is restricted to in-frame clones and leaves out a portion. This table has hundreds of thousands of clones, over 9.5% appearing once. The sequenced sample was naive CD4+ T cells from blood. These receptors all come from a woman aged 18 to 35 with type 1 diabetes.

The sample holds a few counts of this clone. The rearrangement links TRBV28 to TRBJ2-3, with 7 positions matching TRBD1. J lost 2 bases, V lost 6 bases, and 5 bases had no gene match. The germline V gene encodes CDR1 MDHEN and CDR2 SYDVKM. This CDR3 is 14 amino acids long. CDR3 nucleotide sequence: TGTGCCAGCAGCCGACAGGGCGTCACAGATACGCAGTATTTT. It encodes CASSRQGVTDTQYF.

This clone was recorded a few times. The chain is built from TRBV28 and TRBJ2-1; a possible D gene is TRBD1 (6 bases). CDR1 is MDHEN and CDR2 is SYDVKM in the germline V gene. Trimming took 5 bases from V and 9 from J, leaving 17 bases between them. CDR3 length: 14 residues. CDR3 in DNA: TGTGCCAGCAGTCAGACAGGTAGGGGGATTGAGCAGTTCTTC. Translating gives CASSQTGRGIEQFF.

CDR3 sequence (DNA): TGTGCCAGCAGTTCTGGGGCTACCCAAAGTCAGTACTTC. It specifies CASSSGATQSQYF. This chain connects TRBV28 to TRBJ2-4, with D tentatively TRBD1 (5 bases). CDR1 MDHEN and CDR2 SYDVKM come from the germline V gene. V dropped 4 bases and J dropped 12 bases, with 16 bases sitting between them. The CDR3 extends over 13 amino acids.

The chain recombines TRBV6-5 with TRBJ2-6, with 8 bases lining up with TRBD1. CDR3 length equals 15 residues. V lost 6 bases to trimming and J lost 2 bases; unmatched junction nucleotides: 3. Germline values: CDR1 MNHEY, CDR2 SVGAGI. In nucleotides, the CDR3 is TGTGCCAGCAGACCGGACAGGGCTGGGGCCAACGTCCTGACTTTC. Protein product: CASRPDRAGANVLTF.

This clone appeared a few times. The chain recombines TRBV11-3 with TRBJ2-5, with TRBD2 identical over 12 bases. Germline V lookup: CDR1 SGHNT, CDR2 YENEEA. V trimming: 5 bases; J trimming: 1 base; junction bases outside the gene matches: 2. The CDR3 is made up of 15 amino acids. The CDR3 DNA reads as TGTGCCAGCAGCCCGACTAGCGGGAGCCAAGAGACCCAGTACTTC. The encoded protein is CASSPTSGSQETQYF.

The V and J genes are TRBV4-3 and TRBJ2-1; 8 bases are a match to TRBD2. V was pared by 1 base and J by 10 bases, with 3 bases of the junction left unmatched. The germline V gene encodes CDR1 LGHNA and CDR2 YSLEER. CDR3 length: 13 amino acids. CDR3 sequence (DNA): TGCGCCAGCAGCCAAGGGACTAGCCAGGAGCAGTTCTTC. Translating gives CASSQGTSQEQFF.

Notes on this clone: Additional DNA sequences in this sample encode the identical CDR3. The chain joins TRBV28 to TRBJ2-7; 8 nucleotides line up with TRBD1. The CDR3 consists of 13 residues. The junction had 4 bases not matched to a gene; V was cut back by 6 bases and J by 3 bases. Per germline, CDR1 MDHEN and CDR2 SYDVKM. The CDR3, as DNA: TGTGCCAGCAGCCCTGGACAGGGCTACGAGCAGTACTTC. Protein product: CASSPGQGYEQYF.

This clone was seen only once. The chain couples TRBV7-2 to TRBJ1-1, with 10 bases fitting TRBD1. Germline values: CDR1 SGHTA, CDR2 FQGNSA. The CDR3 is 14 residues long. The V segment lost 5 bases and the J segment 6 bases; nucleotides outside the gene matches: 6. The CDR3 sequence: CASSADRGLAEAFF. The CDR3 coding sequence is TGTGCCAGCAGCGCAGACAGGGGGCTGGCTGAAGCTTTCTTT.

The rearrangement links TRBV7-2 to TRBJ2-3; TRBD1 is a possible D gene (5 bases). Germline lookup yields CDR1 SGHTA and CDR2 FQGNSA. V was clipped by 4 bases and J by 2 bases, with 7 bases between them. The CDR3 covers 13 residues. The CDR3 reads CASSSDTTDTQYF. The CDR3 region has the DNA TGTGCCAGCAGCTCGGACACCACAGATACGCAGTATTTT.

This clone was counted a few times. V gene TRBV7-2 combines with J gene TRBJ2-7; unclear D gene. This CDR3 has 14 residues. Germline V lookup: CDR1 SGHTA, CDR2 FQGNSA. With 5 bases removed from V and 5 bases from J, the gap between germline ends came to 16 bases. For the CDR3, the DNA is TGTGCCAGCAGCGGTGGGCTTCCCGGCCACGAGCAGTACTTC. Translated, it gives CASSGGLPGHEQYF.

This clone was seen only a few times. The rearrangement links TRBV7-9 to TRBJ2-7; the match to TRBD2 covers 8 bases. CDR3 size: 14 residues. Germline V gene lookup returns CDR1 SEHNR and CDR2 FQNEAQ (reference sequence). V trimming: 2 bases; J trimming: 0 bases; junction bases outside the gene matches: 0. Here the CDR3 DNA reads TGTGCCAGCAGCTTAAGCGGGAGCTCCTACGAGCAGTACTTC. Its translation is CASSLSGSSYEQYF.

J is TRBJ1-2 and V is TRBV7-2; 12 bases agree with TRBD1. CDR3 size: 18 residues. The J segment lost 0 bases and the V segment lost 5 bases, leaving 10 bases of the junction unmatched. The germline V gene encodes CDR1 SGHTA and CDR2 FQGNSA. DNA for the CDR3: TGTGCCAGCAGCCAGATCGGGGACAGGGGGCCGTCTAACTATGGCTACACCTTC. Amino acid sequence: CASSQIGDRGPSNYGYTF.

This clone has just a few counts. V gene TRBV9 combines with J gene TRBJ2-6; 7 nucleotides align to TRBD1. Germline CDR1 is SGDLS and CDR2 is YYNGEE. This CDR3 is 20 amino acids long. The V segment lost 4 bases and the J segment 11 bases; nucleotides outside the gene matches: 27. The CDR3 DNA sequence: TGTGCCAGCAGCCCCAGCCCAGGCAGGGGGAAAATGCCTAGGTTGGACGTCCTGACTTTC. It specifies CASSPSPGRGKMPRLDVLTF.

This clone was seen a few times. Other DNA sequences from this sample encode an identical CDR3 as well. The J gene is TRBJ2-1, the V gene TRBV9; 8 bases are a match to TRBD2. J was trimmed by 2 bases and V by 2 bases; bases with no gene match: 3. The V gene's germline CDR1 is SGDLS and CDR2 YYNGEE. The CDR3 length is 15 residues. CDR3 loop: CASSVTSGTYNEQFF. The CDR3 DNA sequence: TGTGCCAGCAGCGTCACTAGCGGTACCTACAATGAGCAGTTCTTC.

The table lists this clone with a few counts. The V call is TRBV6-5, the J call TRBJ2-7, with 7 bases matching TRBD2. The germline V gene has CDR1 MNHEY and CDR2 SVGAGI. The V segment lost 0 bases and the J segment 1 base; nucleotides outside the gene matches: 6. The CDR3 totals 16 residues. The CDR3 sequence: CASSYSGTGGSYEQYF. The CDR3 bases are TGTGCCAGCAGTTACTCGGGGACGGGGGGATCCTACGAGCAGTACTTC.

The J gene is TRBJ1-5, the V gene TRBV2, with D maybe TRBD1 (5 bases). With 2 bases removed from V and 6 bases from J, the gap between germline ends came to 11 bases. Germline V gene data show CDR1 as SNHLY and CDR2 as FYNNEI. CDR3 length: 14 residues. CDR3 residues: CASSERGDGQPQHF. As DNA, the CDR3 is TGTGCCAGCAGTGAACGGGGGGACGGTCAGCCCCAGCATTTT.

This clone was observed a handful of times. V gene TRBV5-1 combines with J gene TRBJ2-7; 7 bases match TRBD1. With V trimmed by 2 bases and J by 3 bases, 8 bases remained unmatched. Per the germline V gene, CDR1 is SGHRS and CDR2 is YFSETQ. The length of the CDR3 is 15 residues. CDR3 amino acids: CASSFYDRDSYEQYF. In DNA, the CDR3 is TGCGCCAGCAGCTTTTACGACCGGGACAGCTACGAGCAGTACTTC. Full variable domain (outside the CDR3, taken from reference TRBV5-1 and TRBJ2-7): KAGVTQTPRYLIKTRGQQVTLSCSPISGHRSVSWYQQTPGQGLQFLFEYFSETQRNKGNFPGRFSGRQFSNSRSEMNVSTLELGDSALYLCASSFYDRDSYEQYFGPGTRLTVT.

This clone was seen more than once but under ten times. The chain combines TRBV29-1 with TRBJ1-5; 10 bases align to TRBD1. The V gene end was trimmed by 6 bases and the J gene end by 0 bases; junction bases not matched to a gene: 2. CDR1 is SQVTM, CDR2 ANQGSEA, per germline. The CDR3 has 14 amino acids. The CDR3 reads CSVGTGVSNQPQHF. Here the CDR3 DNA reads TGCAGCGTCGGGACAGGGGTTAGCAATCAGCCCCAGCATTTT. Full variable domain (rest looked up from reference TRBV29-1 and TRBJ1-5): SAVISQKPSRDICQRGTSLTIQCQVDSQVTMMFWYRQQPGQSLTLIATANQGSEATYESGFVIDKFPISRPNLTFSTLTVSNMSPEDSSIYLCSVGTGVSNQPQHFGDGTRLSIL.

The chain couples TRBV29-1 to TRBJ1-5; the match to TRBD1 covers 8 bases. The germline CDR1 and CDR2 sequences are SQVTM and ANQGSEA. The ends lost 5 bases at V and 1 base at J; junction bases unmatched: 4. The CDR3 is 14 residues long. The DNA for the CDR3 is TGCAGCGTTACCGACAGGGGAAGCAATCAGCCCCAGCATTTT. The encoded protein is CSVTDRGSNQPQHF.

The rearrangement joins TRBV11-2 to TRBJ2-5; 8 bases match TRBD2. CDR1 is SGHAT and CDR2 is FQNNGV in the germline V gene. The CDR3 extends over 15 amino acids. J gave up 3 bases and V 5 bases, and 8 bases lay outside the gene matches. The CDR3 reads CASSRLGTSKETQYF. The CDR3 nucleotides are TGTGCCAGCAGCCGCCTTGGGACTAGTAAAGAGACCCAGTACTTC.

This chain uses TRBV7-2 with TRBJ1-1; D is unresolved. Trimming left V 3 bases short and J 8 bases short, with 16 bases between. The CDR3 runs to 14 residues. Germline loops: CDR1 SGHTA, CDR2 FQGNSA. As DNA, the CDR3 is TGTGCCAGCAGCTTTTGGGAATCAACGGGGGAAGCTTTCTTT. It translates to CASSFWESTGEAFF.

The chain joins TRBV6-5 to TRBJ2-5, with 7 bases fitting TRBD2. The CDR3 is made up of 14 amino acids. The junction had 12 bases not matched to a gene; V was cut back by 9 bases and J by 5 bases. Germline V gene data show CDR1 as MNHEY and CDR2 as SVGAGI. CDR3 nucleotides: TGTGCCAGTGGGAGGGTGGCATCATCGGAGACCCAGTACTTC. Translated, it gives CASGRVASSETQYF.

CDR3 loop: CASSLGRQTDTQYF. DNA for the CDR3: TGTGCCAGCAGCTTAGGAAGACAGACAGATACGCAGTATTTT. V is TRBV7-7 and J is TRBJ2-3; the D gene is possibly TRBD1 (5 bases). This CDR3 region has 14 residues. V was cut by 1 base and J by 3 bases, with 8 bases left in between. The V gene's germline CDR1 is SSHAT and CDR2 FNYEAQ (reference sequence).

The chain carries TRBV14 and TRBJ2-1, with 15 bases fitting TRBD2. CDR1 SGHDN and CDR2 FVKESK come from the germline V gene. Trimming at V came to 6 bases and at J to 6 bases, leaving 3 bases not matched to a gene. The CDR3 length is 15 residues. The CDR3 DNA reads TGTGCCAGCAGAGTGGGACTAGCGGGGGGCAATGAGCAGTTCTTC. This codes for CASRVGLAGGNEQFF.

The chain uses TRBV7-9 and TRBJ1-1; no clear D. CDR1 and CDR2 (germline): SEHNR, FQNEAQ (reference sequence). The CDR3 has 14 amino acids. With 1 base removed from V and 7 bases from J, the gap between germline ends came to 13 bases. CDR3 residues: CASSLVELSSEAFF. For the CDR3, the DNA is TGTGCCAGCAGCTTAGTGGAGCTTTCGAGTGAAGCTTTCTTT. Based on the CDR3 plus reference TRBV7-9 and TRBJ1-1, the full variable domain is DTGVSQNPRHKITKRGQNVTFRCDPISEHNRLYWYRQTLGQGPEFLTYFQNEAQLEKSRLLSDRFSAERPKGSFSTLEIQRTEQGDSAMYLCASSLVELSSEAFFGQGTRLTVV.